Reported below is one T cell receptor (beta chain). Antigen unknown. This sample was included in a study of monozygotic twins with cystic fibrosis. Profiling relied on immunoSEQ multiplex PCR, and the TCRdb table lists in-frame clones only, not all of them. The sample carries fewer than 20,000 clones, over 95% recorded once. General study points: Monozygotic CF twins shared more identical nucleotide clonotypes than unrelated patients.

V lost 2 bases to trimming and J lost 5 bases, with 24 bases between them. This CDR3 contains 18 residues. The V gene's germline CDR1 is SEHNR and CDR2 FQNEAQ (reference sequence). The receptor was isolated from a girl aged 2-15 years with cystic fibrosis. This chain connects TRBV7-9 to TRBJ1-1; TRBD1 is a possible D gene (6 bases). Material for sequencing was blood. CDR3 residues: CASSLRVLGGQGGTEAFF. The DNA for the CDR3 is TGTGCCAGCAGCTTAAGAGTCCTCGGGGGGCAGGGAGGAACTGAAGCTTTCTTT. The full variable domain, rest sourced from reference TRBV7-9 and TRBJ1-1, is DTGVSQNPRHKITKRGQNVTFRCDPISEHNRLYWYRQTLGQGPEFLTYFQNEAQLEKSRLLSDRFSAERPKGSFSTLEIQRTEQGDSAMYLCASSLRVLGGQGGTEAFFGQGTRLTVV.